Below are 16 T cell receptor beta chains sequenced from a single sample in a study of shared clonotypes between healthy human individuals. The protocol was immunoSEQ multiplex PCR, while the TCRdb copy is restricted to in-frame clones and leaves out a portion. The table includes more than 2 million clones, about 95% detected once. The naive CD8 fraction comprised CD45RO-negative cells positively selected for CCR7 and excluded terminally differentiated effector memory CD45RA+ cells. The sequenced sample consisted of naive CD8+ T cells sorted from blood. Receptor source: a man younger than 30 in good health.

The J gene is TRBJ1-2, the V gene TRBV5-1, with TRBD1 as a possible D gene (6 bases). V was clipped by 4 bases and J by 8 bases, with 21 bases between them. The V gene's germline CDR1 is SGHRS and CDR2 YFSETQ. This CDR3 spans 15 amino acids. The CDR3 is CASSMGANFDPGYTF. Written as DNA, the CDR3 is TGCGCCAGCAGCATGGGGGCAAATTTTGACCCGGGCTACACCTTC.

The rearrangement uses TRBV7-2 and TRBJ2-7, with 11 nucleotides matching TRBD1. V lost 2 bases, J lost 4 bases, and 4 bases stayed unmatched. The CDR3 sequence is 15 residues long. From germline, CDR1 is SGHTA and CDR2 FQGNSA. For the CDR3, the DNA is TGTGCCAGCAGCTTAAGGGACAGGGGGGTGTACGAGCAGTACTTC. Its translation: CASSLRDRGVYEQYF.

The V call is TRBV9, the J call TRBJ1-4; 10 bases are a match to TRBD1. CDR3 length equals 15 residues. Looked up from germline, CDR1 is SGDLS and CDR2 is YYNGEE. V lost 3 bases to trimming and J lost 6 bases; unmatched junction nucleotides: 5. The CDR3: CASSGRDRGYEKLFF. DNA for the CDR3: TGTGCCAGCAGCGGCCGGGACAGGGGTTATGAAAAACTGTTTTTT.

The CDR3 DNA reads TGTGCCAGCAGCGCACAGGGGTTTAGCAATCAGCCCCAGCATTTT. Translated: CASSAQGFSNQPQHF. The V gene is TRBV5-6, the J gene TRBJ1-5; 7 nucleotides agree with TRBD1. The V segment lost 4 bases and the J segment 0 bases; nucleotides outside the gene matches: 4. CDR1 is SGHDT, CDR2 YYEEEE, per germline. This CDR3 has 15 amino acids.

The chain combines TRBV4-1 with TRBJ1-3, with no clear D. There are 18 residues in the CDR3. CDR1 is MGHRA and CDR2 is YSYEKL in the germline V gene. V lost 3 bases to trimming and J lost 0 bases, with 18 bases between them. The CDR3 region is CASSQPMDRRRSGNTIYF. Written as DNA, the CDR3 is TGCGCCAGCAGCCAGCCGATGGACCGACGACGCTCTGGAAACACCATATATTTT.

The chain employs TRBV28 and TRBJ2-7, with D perhaps TRBD2 (6 bases). CDR1 and CDR2 from the germline V gene are MDHEN and SYDVKM. CDR3 size: 14 residues. V shed 5 bases and J shed 3 bases, with 14 bases lying between them. CDR3 nucleotide sequence: TGTGCCAGCAGTAGGAGGGCGGGGAGCTACGAGCAGTACTTC. Its protein product is CASSRRAGSYEQYF.

This clone was counted once. This sequence joins TRBV30 and TRBJ1-2; D call uncertain. Germline V CDR1 and CDR2: GTSNPN, SVGIG (reference sequence). Deletions cut 5 bases from V and 8 bases from J, with 9 bases between. The CDR3 extends over 10 amino acids. DNA for the CDR3: TGTGCCTGGGGGCCGGGAGGCTACACCTTC. Protein product: CAWGPGGYTF.

The table lists this clone with a count of one. The chain uses TRBV6-1 and TRBJ2-7, with TRBD1 as a possible D gene (6 bases). Trimming shortened V by 2 bases and J by 1 base, and 12 bases separated the two germline ends. The germline V gene encodes CDR1 MNHNS and CDR2 SASEGT. This CDR3 is 15 amino acids long. The CDR3: CASSERYGQSYEQYF. DNA for the CDR3: TGTGCCAGCAGTGAACGCTACGGACAGTCCTACGAGCAGTACTTC.

With regard to this clone: Other DNA sequences in this specimen translate into the identical CDR3. The chain carries TRBV19 and TRBJ2-7; D perhaps matches TRBD2 (5 bases). The CDR3 has 13 amino acids. Germline V CDR1 and CDR2: LNHDA, SQIVND (reference sequence). Trimming pared 4 bases from V and 2 bases from J, leaving 9 bases between. This chain's CDR3 is CASSNRDPYEQYF. The CDR3 DNA is TGTGCCAGTAGTAACCGGGATCCCTACGAGCAGTACTTC.

The chain is built from TRBV11-3 and TRBJ2-3; the match to TRBD2 covers 10 bases. CDR1 is SGHNT, CDR2 YENEEA, per germline. The CDR3 is 16 amino acids. V was clipped by 7 bases and J by 5 bases; unmatched bases: 12. This CDR3 reads CASTFVAGGVRDTQYF. The DNA of the CDR3 is TGTGCCAGCACCTTCGTAGCGGGAGGTGTTAGAGATACGCAGTATTTT.

V usage is TRBV27 and J usage is TRBJ1-2; TRBD1 might be the D (5 bases). Trimming pared 0 bases from V and 2 bases from J, leaving 16 bases between. Per germline, CDR1 MNHEY and CDR2 SMNVEV (reference sequence). This CDR3 has 17 residues. The CDR3 DNA reads TGTGCCAGCAGTTTATCGGCAGGGCGAGACATAAACTATGGCTACACCTTC. Translating gives CASSLSAGRDINYGYTF.

The chain recombines TRBV7-9 with TRBJ2-7, with D tentatively TRBD2 (7 bases). Trimming cost V 8 bases and J 4 bases, with 24 bases left between them. The CDR3 runs to 16 residues. Germline CDR1 and CDR2: SEHNR and FQNEAQ (reference sequence). CDR3: CASRRDYAGALYEQYF. The CDR3 nucleotides read TGTGCCAGCCGCCGCGACTACGCGGGGGCTCTTTACGAGCAGTACTTC.

The chain carries TRBV30 and TRBJ1-5; D possibly corresponds to TRBD1 (5 bases). Trimming removed 3 bases at V and 6 bases at J, with 15 bases between. The length of the CDR3 is 14 residues. Per the germline V gene, CDR1 is GTSNPN and CDR2 is SVGIG (reference sequence). The CDR3 region has the DNA TGTGCCTGGAGCTTGGGGGAGGGTGGTCAGCCCCAGCATTTT. It specifies CAWSLGEGGQPQHF. The variable domain in full, completed from reference TRBV30 and TRBJ1-5, reads SQTIHQWPATLVQPVGSPLSLECTVEGTSNPNLYWYRQAAGRGLQLLFYSVGIGQISSEVPQNLSASRPQDRQFILSSKKLLLSDSGFYLCAWSLGEGGQPQHFGDGTRLSIL.

Concerning this clone itself: The sample has other DNA sequences that encode this CDR3 too. The V gene is TRBV6-5, the J gene TRBJ2-7, with D maybe TRBD1 (5 bases). V was clipped by 2 bases and J by 2 bases, with 10 bases between them. Looked up from germline, CDR1 is MNHEY and CDR2 is SVGAGI. This CDR3 spans 14 amino acids. The CDR3 spells CASSYGQGTYEQYF. The CDR3 DNA reads TGTGCCAGCAGTTACGGCCAGGGTACCTACGAGCAGTACTTC.

J is TRBJ2-1 and V is TRBV5-4, with a possible D match to TRBD1 (6 bases). This CDR3 has 18 amino acids. Germline CDR1 is SGHNT and CDR2 is YYREEE (reference sequence). Trimming stripped 5 bases from V and 0 bases from J, with 21 bases between. CDR3 residues: CASRSRDTLSSSYNEQFF. CDR3 DNA: TGTGCCAGCAGATCCCGGGACACTCTGTCCAGCTCCTACAATGAGCAGTTCTTC.

The sample holds one count of this clone. The chain links TRBV4-3 to TRBJ2-1, with TRBD2 matching 9 bases. The germline CDR1 and CDR2 sequences are LGHNA and YSLEER. The CDR3 has 15 amino acids. V shed 1 base, J shed 4 bases, and the junction held 2 bases outside the gene matches. The CDR3 DNA reads as TGCGCCAGCAGCCAAGTAACTAGCGGGTACAATGAGCAGTTCTTC. This codes for CASSQVTSGYNEQFF.